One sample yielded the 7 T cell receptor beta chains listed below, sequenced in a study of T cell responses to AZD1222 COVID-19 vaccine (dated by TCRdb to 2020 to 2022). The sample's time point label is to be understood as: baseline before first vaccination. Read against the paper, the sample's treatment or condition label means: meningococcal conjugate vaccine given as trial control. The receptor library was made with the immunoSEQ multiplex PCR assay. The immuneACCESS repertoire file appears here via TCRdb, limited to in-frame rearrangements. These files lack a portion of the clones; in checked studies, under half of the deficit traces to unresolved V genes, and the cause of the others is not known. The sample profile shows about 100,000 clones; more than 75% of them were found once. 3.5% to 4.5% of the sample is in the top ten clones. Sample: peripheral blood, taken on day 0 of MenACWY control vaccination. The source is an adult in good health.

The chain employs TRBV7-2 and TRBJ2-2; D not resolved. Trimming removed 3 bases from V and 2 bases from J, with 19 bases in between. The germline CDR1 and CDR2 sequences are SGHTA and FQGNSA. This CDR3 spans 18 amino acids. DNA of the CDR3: TGTGCCAGCAGCTTCTTCCCTCCACGGGCAGGCAACACCGGGGAGCTGTTTTTT. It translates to CASSFFPPRAGNTGELFF.

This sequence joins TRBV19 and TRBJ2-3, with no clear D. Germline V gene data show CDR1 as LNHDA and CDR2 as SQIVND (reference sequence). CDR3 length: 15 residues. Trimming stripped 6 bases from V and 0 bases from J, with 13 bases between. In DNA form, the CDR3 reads TGTGCCAGTAGCTTCCGGGTTACTAGCACAGATACGCAGTATTTT. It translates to CASSFRVTSTDTQYF.

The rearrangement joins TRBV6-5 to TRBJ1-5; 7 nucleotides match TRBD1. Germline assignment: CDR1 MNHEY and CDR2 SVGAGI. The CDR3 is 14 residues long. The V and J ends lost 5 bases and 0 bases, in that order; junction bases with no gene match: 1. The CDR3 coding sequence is TGTGCCAGCAGTCGACAGGGTAGCAATCAGCCCCAGCATTTT. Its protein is CASSRQGSNQPQHF.

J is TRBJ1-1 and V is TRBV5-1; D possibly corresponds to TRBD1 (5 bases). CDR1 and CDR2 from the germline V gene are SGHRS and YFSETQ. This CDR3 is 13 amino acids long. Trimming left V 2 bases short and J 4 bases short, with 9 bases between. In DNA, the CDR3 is TGCGCCAGCAGCTTCACCAGGGCCACTGAAGCTTTCTTT. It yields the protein CASSFTRATEAFF.

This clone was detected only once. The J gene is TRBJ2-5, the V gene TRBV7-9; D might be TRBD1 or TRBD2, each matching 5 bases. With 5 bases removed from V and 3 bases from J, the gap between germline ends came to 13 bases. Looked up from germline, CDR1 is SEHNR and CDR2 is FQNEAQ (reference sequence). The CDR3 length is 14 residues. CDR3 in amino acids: CASSPGTPEETQYF. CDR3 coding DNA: TGTGCCAGCAGCCCAGGGACGCCCGAAGAGACCCAGTACTTC.

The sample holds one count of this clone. CDR3 DNA sequence: TGTGCCAGCAGCTCCAGACAGGGGGCTGGGGGCTATGGCTACACCTTC. Translating gives CASSSRQGAGGYGYTF. The chain joins TRBV11-2 to TRBJ1-2; TRBD1 matches at 10 bases. Germline assignment: CDR1 SGHAT and CDR2 FQNNGV. With 4 bases clipped from V and 4 bases from J, the junction kept 9 bases outside the gene matches. This CDR3 has 16 residues.

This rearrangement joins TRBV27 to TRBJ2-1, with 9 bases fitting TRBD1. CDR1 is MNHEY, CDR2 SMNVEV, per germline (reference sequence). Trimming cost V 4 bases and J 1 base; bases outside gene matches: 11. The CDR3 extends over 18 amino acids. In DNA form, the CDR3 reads TGTGCCAGCAGTTCCCCGGGGACGACAGGGGGGTCCTACAATGAGCAGTTCTTC. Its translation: CASSSPGTTGGSYNEQFF.